One and the same sample provided the 28 T cell receptor beta chains below, sequenced in a study of OX40 agonist ivuxolimab in advanced cancers. The method was the immunoSEQ multiplex PCR assay. TCRdb obtained this table from immuneACCESS and retained in-frame rearrangements with V and J assigned. These tables miss some clones; where compared with another copy, unresolved V genes account for less than half of the shortfall, and the remainder is unexplained. In all, the sample holds about 86,000 clones, and roughly nine tenths of those were seen once. Together, the top ten hold approximately 1.5% of the sample. Sequenced material: CD4+ or CD8+ T cells sorted from blood, taken in a trial of the OX40 agonist ivuxolimab. Every receptor here comes from an adult with an advanced solid tumor such as melanoma, head and neck, liver or kidney cancer.

The V gene is TRBV6-1, the J gene TRBJ1-2, with TRBD1 identical over 7 bases. After removal of 4 bases from V and 4 bases from J, the junction contained 6 bases not matched to a gene. Germline V gene data show CDR1 as MNHNS and CDR2 as SASEGT. This CDR3 spans 14 amino acids. In DNA, the CDR3 is TGTGCCAGCAGTGTCCAACAGGGGATCTATGGCTACACCTTC. It translates to CASSVQQGIYGYTF.

The chain uses TRBV9 and TRBJ1-4; 9 nucleotides agree with TRBD1. J lost 4 bases, V lost 3 bases, and 4 bases had no gene match. The CDR3 extends over 15 amino acids. Germline CDR1 is SGDLS and CDR2 is YYNGEE. CDR3 region: CASSGGTGLNEKLFF. The CDR3 coding sequence is TGTGCCAGCAGCGGCGGGACAGGGCTTAATGAAAAACTGTTTTTT.

The CDR3 region is CASSLDAGNAGAPDTQYF. The DNA of the CDR3 is TGTGCCAGCAGCTTAGATGCCGGCAACGCGGGGGCCCCAGATACGCAGTATTTT. The genes are TRBV7-2 and TRBJ2-3; D possibly corresponds to TRBD2 (7 bases). Trimming removed 1 base at V and 4 bases at J, with 21 bases between. Looked up from germline, CDR1 is SGHTA and CDR2 is FQGNSA. The CDR3 totals 18 residues. Complete variable domain (other parts from reference TRBV7-2 and TRBJ2-3): GAGVSQSPSNKVTEKGKDVELRCDPISGHTALYWYRQSLGQGLEFLIYFQGNSAPDKSGLPSDRFSAERTGGSVSTLTIQRTQQEDSAVYLCASSLDAGNAGAPDTQYFGPGTRLTVL.

V gene TRBV19 combines with J gene TRBJ2-3; perhaps TRBD1 as D (5 bases). Trimming removed 0 bases from V and 4 bases from J, with 14 bases in between. The CDR3 totals 16 residues. In germline, CDR1 is LNHDA, CDR2 SQIVND (reference sequence). The CDR3 loop reads CASSIDVPGKPDTQYF. As DNA, the CDR3 is TGTGCCAGTAGTATAGATGTTCCAGGGAAGCCAGATACGCAGTATTTT.

The chain uses TRBV13 and TRBJ1-2; TRBD1 is a possible D gene (5 bases). The V and J ends lost 5 bases and 7 bases respectively, with 11 bases between them. The germline V gene has CDR1 PRHDT and CDR2 FYEKMQ (reference sequence). The CDR3 has 12 residues. The CDR3, as DNA: TGTGCCAGCAGCACCAGACAGATTGGCTACACCTTC. Its translation: CASSTRQIGYTF.

The V call is TRBV6-5, the J call TRBJ2-7, with D possibly matching TRBD1 (6 bases). Germline V gives CDR1 MNHEY, CDR2 SVGAGI. Trimming removed 9 bases from V and 2 bases from J, with 11 bases in between. The CDR3 is 12 amino acids. The DNA for the CDR3 is TGTGCCAGTCAGGGGCTCCCCTACGAGCAGTACTTC. Protein: CASQGLPYEQYF.

This CDR3 reads CASSLGRTGKLLYGYTF. The CDR3 nucleotides read TGTGCCAGCAGTTTGGGCCGAACGGGAAAGCTTCTCTATGGCTACACCTTC. This rearrangement joins TRBV27 to TRBJ1-2; D gene ambiguous. Trimming pared 3 bases from V and 4 bases from J, leaving 21 bases between. From germline, CDR1 is MNHEY and CDR2 SMNVEV (reference sequence). The CDR3 runs 17 residues.

The chain is built from TRBV6-1 and TRBJ2-1; TRBD2 matches at 12 bases. CDR1 and CDR2 (germline): MNHNS, SASEGT. There are 15 residues in the CDR3. V gave up 8 bases and J gave up 4 bases; unmatched junction bases: 6. CDR3 amino acids: CASLQLAGGYNEQFF. CDR3 coding DNA: TGTGCCAGCCTACAACTAGCGGGAGGTTACAATGAGCAGTTCTTC.

The V gene is TRBV5-6, the J gene TRBJ2-2; D not certain. The ends were cut back, 3 bases at V and 0 bases at J, with 15 bases in the middle. This CDR3 is 17 amino acids long. Germline V gene sequence: CDR1 SGHDT, CDR2 YYEEEE. CDR3 nucleotides: TGTGCCAGCAGCTCCTTTGGTCTGTTCGCGAACACCGGGGAGCTGTTTTTT. It codes for CASSSFGLFANTGELFF.

This clone was recorded once. V is TRBV7-8 and J is TRBJ2-1; 9 bases are a match to TRBD1. V was clipped by 1 base and J by 6 bases; unmatched bases: 4. Germline V gene sequence: CDR1 SGHVS, CDR2 FQNEAQ. The CDR3 covers 15 residues. CDR3 in DNA: TGTGCCAGCAGCTTAGGGGGACAGGGAAGCAATGAGCAGTTCTTC. Amino acids: CASSLGGQGSNEQFF.

The chain uses TRBV7-3 and TRBJ2-5; D is tentatively TRBD1 or TRBD2 (6 bases each). Germline loops: CDR1 SGHTA, CDR2 FQGTGA. V lost 2 bases to trimming and J lost 5 bases, with 9 bases between them. The CDR3 runs to 13 residues. CDR3 DNA sequence: TGTGCCAGCAGCTTAGGGGGGCGGGAGACCCAGTACTTC. Amino acid sequence: CASSLGGRETQYF.

The genes are TRBV28 and TRBJ2-7; D is uncertain. This CDR3 contains 13 residues. Looked up from germline, CDR1 is MDHEN and CDR2 is SYDVKM. V lost 2 bases, J lost 3 bases, and 8 bases lay in between. The DNA of the CDR3 is TGTGCCAGCAGTTTAGGGGTTTACTACGAGCAGTACTTC. Protein sequence: CASSLGVYYEQYF. Complete variable domain (other parts from reference TRBV28 and TRBJ2-7): DVKVTQSSRYLVKRTGEKVFLECVQDMDHENMFWYRQDPGLGLRLIYFSYDVKMKEKGDIPEGYSVSREKKERFSLILESASTNQTSMYLCASSLGVYYEQYFGPGTRLTVT.

This chain joins TRBV6-6 and TRBJ2-2; D unresolved. The ends were cut back, 5 bases at V and 7 bases at J, with 14 bases in the middle. The CDR3 sequence is 14 residues long. CDR1 and CDR2 (germline): MNHNY, SVGAGI (reference sequence). This chain's CDR3 is CASSRPGLDGELFF. Here the CDR3 DNA reads TGTGCCAGCAGTCGTCCAGGATTGGACGGGGAGCTGTTTTTT.

This chain links TRBV2 with TRBJ1-4; D is ambiguous. Trimming cost V 3 bases and J 4 bases, with 15 bases left between them. CDR1 and CDR2 (germline): SNHLY, FYNNEI. The CDR3 length is 16 residues. The CDR3 nucleotides read TGTGCCAGCAGTGAGGGAGTCCAAAACATTAATGAAAAACTGTTTTTT. It codes for CASSEGVQNINEKLFF.

The gene calls are TRBV19 and TRBJ2-7, with 9 nucleotides matching TRBD1. The CDR3 is made up of 15 amino acids. J lost 2 bases, V lost 7 bases, and 9 bases had no gene match. CDR1 LNHDA and CDR2 SQIVND come from the germline V gene (reference sequence). DNA of the CDR3: TGTGCCAGTACTCCCGGGACAGGGAGCACCTACGAGCAGTACTTC. It translates to CASTPGTGSTYEQYF.

The chain carries TRBV4-2 and TRBJ2-2, with a tentative D call TRBD2 (6 bases). The CDR3 has 16 residues. Trimming removed 5 bases at V and 3 bases at J, with 16 bases between. Germline V CDR1 and CDR2: LGHNA, YNFKEQ. For the CDR3, the DNA is TGTGCCAGCAGCTCTGGTGTGTGGGGGGACACCGGGGAGCTGTTTTTT. Residues: CASSSGVWGDTGELFF.

This clone was recorded a few times. V and J are TRBV13 and TRBJ2-7; 8 positions match TRBD1. CDR3 size: 14 residues. The V segment lost 6 bases and the J segment 5 bases; nucleotides outside the gene matches: 9. The V gene's germline CDR1 is PRHDT and CDR2 FYEKMQ (reference sequence). The CDR3 here is CASSPTQGAHEQYF. CDR3 bases: TGTGCCAGCAGTCCAACCCAGGGGGCCCACGAGCAGTACTTC.

The chain is built from TRBV5-6 and TRBJ2-5, with a weak D call TRBD1 (5 bases). Germline CDR1 and CDR2: SGHDT and YYEEEE. V lost 3 bases, J lost 5 bases, and 14 bases lay in between. This CDR3 is built from 14 residues. The CDR3 is CASSSAGPLETQYF. The DNA for the CDR3 is TGTGCCAGCAGCTCCGCAGGGCCGCTCGAGACCCAGTACTTC.

The chain combines TRBV7-8 with TRBJ1-1; no clear D gene. The V and J ends lost 3 bases and 0 bases respectively, with 8 bases between them. Looked up from germline, CDR1 is SGHVS and CDR2 is FQNEAQ. The length of the CDR3 is 14 residues. The CDR3 loop is CASSFRTLNTEAFF. CDR3 nucleotides: TGTGCCAGCAGCTTCCGGACCTTGAACACTGAAGCTTTCTTT.

V usage is TRBV6-6 and J usage is TRBJ2-1; D is uncertain. The V end was cut by 4 bases, the J end by 6 bases, with 16 bases between. CDR3 length: 15 amino acids. Germline values: CDR1 MNHNY, CDR2 SVGAGI (reference sequence). The CDR3 DNA follows: TGTGCCAGCAGTTCCCTCAGCGATCATATCAATGAGCAGTTCTTC. As protein: CASSSLSDHINEQFF.

J is TRBJ2-1 and V is TRBV11-2; D not certain. Germline-derived CDR1 and CDR2 are SGHAT and FQNNGV. The CDR3 runs 13 residues. The V gene lost 5 bases and the J gene lost 14 bases, with 19 bases spanning the gap. The CDR3 sequence: CASSPVRDAREFF. The CDR3 DNA reads as TGTGCCAGCAGCCCCGTAAGGGATGCAAGGGAGTTCTTC.

The V gene is TRBV30, the J gene TRBJ2-1, with D possibly matching TRBD1 (5 bases). With 1 base removed from V and 5 bases from J, the gap between germline ends came to 12 bases. This CDR3 contains 14 residues. Per germline, CDR1 GTSNPN and CDR2 SVGIG (reference sequence). The CDR3 nucleotides are TGTGCCTGGAGTGGGGGCGTCGGTGACAATGAGCAGTTCTTC. Translated: CAWSGGVGDNEQFF.

CDR3 nucleotides: TGTGCCAGCAGCTTAGCTATGGGGGGAGATGAAGCTTTCTTT. Translation gives CASSLAMGGDEAFF. The chain recombines TRBV7-9 with TRBJ1-1; weak D call: TRBD1 (5 bases). Germline V CDR1 and CDR2: SEHNR, FQNEAQ (reference sequence). The CDR3 is 14 residues long. The V end lost 0 bases, the J end lost 7 bases, and 12 bases lay between the germline ends.

The rearrangement links TRBV14 to TRBJ2-1; 11 nucleotides line up with TRBD2. The CDR3 is 18 amino acids. J lost 2 bases, V lost 4 bases, and 10 bases had no gene match. CDR1 and CDR2 from the germline V gene are SGHDN and FVKESK. The CDR3 here is CASSPDRLAGHPYNEQFF. CDR3 in DNA: TGTGCCAGCAGCCCCGACCGACTAGCGGGGCACCCCTACAATGAGCAGTTCTTC.

The chain couples TRBV19 to TRBJ1-1; 9 nucleotides line up with TRBD1. V lost 10 bases to trimming and J lost 0 bases; unmatched junction nucleotides: 9. Germline loops: CDR1 LNHDA, CDR2 SQIVND (reference sequence). There are 15 residues in the CDR3. CDR3 amino acids: CATKQGARLNTEAFF. CDR3 nucleotides: TGTGCCACCAAACAGGGGGCAAGGCTGAACACTGAAGCTTTCTTT.

This clone has a handful of counts. The chain has TRBV9 and TRBJ1-2, with D unresolved. Trimming stripped 0 bases from V and 1 base from J, with 16 bases between. Germline V gives CDR1 SGDLS, CDR2 YYNGEE. The CDR3 is 17 residues long. The CDR3 region has the DNA TGTGCCAGCAGCGTAGGGTCCAGTGGAGGATTTAACTATGGCTACACCTTC. Translated, it gives CASSVGSSGGFNYGYTF.

The V gene is TRBV18, the J gene TRBJ1-1; D might be TRBD1 (5 bases). Trimming took 3 bases from V and 8 from J, leaving 13 bases between them. Germline-derived CDR1 and CDR2 are KGHSH and LQKENI. The CDR3 has 13 residues. The CDR3 loop is CASSPDPYREAFF. DNA of the CDR3: TGTGCCAGCTCACCTGATCCCTACAGGGAAGCTTTCTTT.

The rearrangement joins TRBV5-1 to TRBJ2-2; 8 bases align to TRBD1. This CDR3 is 15 amino acids long. Germline CDR1 is SGHRS and CDR2 is YFSETQ. V dropped 0 bases and J dropped 8; count of bases not matched to a gene: 6. The CDR3, as DNA: TGCGCCAGCAGCTTGGCCAGCAGGGGGCAGGGGGAGCTGTTTTTT. Protein product: CASSLASRGQGELFF.